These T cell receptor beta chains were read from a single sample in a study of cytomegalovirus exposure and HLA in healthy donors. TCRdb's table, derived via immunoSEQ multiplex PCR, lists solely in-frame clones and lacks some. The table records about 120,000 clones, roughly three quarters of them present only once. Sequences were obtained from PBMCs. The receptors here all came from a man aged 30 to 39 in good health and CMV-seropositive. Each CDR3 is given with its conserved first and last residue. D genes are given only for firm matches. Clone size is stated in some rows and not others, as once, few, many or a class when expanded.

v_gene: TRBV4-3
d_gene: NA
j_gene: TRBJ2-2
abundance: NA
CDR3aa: CASSQDTGQTGELFF
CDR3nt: TGCGCCAGCAGCCAAGACACAGGGCAAACCGGGGAGCTGTTTTTT

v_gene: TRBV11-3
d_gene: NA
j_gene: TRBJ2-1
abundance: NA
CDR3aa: CASSLNRGGEQFF
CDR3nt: TGTGCCAGCAGCTTAAACAGGGGGGGTGAGCAGTTCTTC

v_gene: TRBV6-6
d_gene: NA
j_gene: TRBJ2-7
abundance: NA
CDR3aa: CASSHDSRSSYEQYF
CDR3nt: TGTGCCAGCAGCCACGACTCAAGGAGCTCCTACGAGCAGTACTTC

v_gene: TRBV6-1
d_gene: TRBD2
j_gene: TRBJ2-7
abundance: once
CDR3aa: CASRALAGPSYEQYF
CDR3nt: TGTGCCAGCAGGGCACTAGCGGGGCCCTCCTACGAGCAGTACTTC

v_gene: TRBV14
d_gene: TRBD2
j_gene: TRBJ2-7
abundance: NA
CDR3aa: CASSLLLAGPHVEQYF
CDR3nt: TGTGCCAGCAGCCTCCTTCTAGCGGGGCCACATGTCGAGCAGTACTTC

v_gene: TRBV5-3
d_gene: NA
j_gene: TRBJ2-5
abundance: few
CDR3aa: CARSWNTGHQETQYF
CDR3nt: TGTGCCAGAAGCTGGAATACAGGACACCAAGAGACCCAGTACTTC

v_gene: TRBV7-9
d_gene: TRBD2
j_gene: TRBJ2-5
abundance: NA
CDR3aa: CASSLTELAAMINQETQYF
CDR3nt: TGTGCCAGCAGCTTAACTGAACTAGCGGCCATGATCAACCAAGAGACCCAGTACTTC

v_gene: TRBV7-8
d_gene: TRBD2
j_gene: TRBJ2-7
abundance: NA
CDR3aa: CASSLALGGSAYEQYF
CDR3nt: TGTGCCAGCAGCTTAGCGCTAGGCGGGAGTGCCTACGAGCAGTACTTC

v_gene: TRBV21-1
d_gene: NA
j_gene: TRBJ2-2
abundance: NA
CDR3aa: CASSNRQAPGELFF
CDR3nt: TGTGCCAGCAGCAACCGACAGGCCCCCGGGGAGCTGTTTTTT

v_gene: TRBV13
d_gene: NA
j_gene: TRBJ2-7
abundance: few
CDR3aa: CASSLRPMGSEQYF
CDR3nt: TGTGCCAGCAGCTTAAGGCCGATGGGCTCCGAGCAGTACTTC

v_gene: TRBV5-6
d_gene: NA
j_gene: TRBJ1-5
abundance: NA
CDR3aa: CASSYSEIGNQPQHF
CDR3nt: TGTGCCAGCAGCTACTCCGAGATCGGGAATCAGCCCCAGCATTTT

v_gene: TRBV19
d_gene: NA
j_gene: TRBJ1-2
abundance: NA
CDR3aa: CASNPAGLYGYTF
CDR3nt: TGTGCCAGTAATCCCGCAGGGCTCTATGGCTACACCTTC

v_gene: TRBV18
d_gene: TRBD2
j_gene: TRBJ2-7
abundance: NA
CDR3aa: CASSPQLSGTSLYEQYF
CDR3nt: TGTGCCAGCTCACCTCAGTTGTCCGGGACTAGTCTTTACGAGCAGTACTTC

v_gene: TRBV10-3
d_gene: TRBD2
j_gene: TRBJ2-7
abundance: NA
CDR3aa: CAISESRSTGTSGSEQYF
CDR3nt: TGTGCCATCAGTGAGTCGCGTTCAACCGGGACTAGCGGGAGCGAGCAGTACTTC

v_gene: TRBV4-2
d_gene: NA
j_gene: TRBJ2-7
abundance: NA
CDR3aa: CASSGTYEQYF
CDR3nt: TGTGCCAGCAGCGGCACCTACGAGCAGTACTTC

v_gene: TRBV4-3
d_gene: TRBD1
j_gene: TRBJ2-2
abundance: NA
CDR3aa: CASSHGDRIIGELFF
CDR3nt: TGCGCCAGCAGCCATGGGGACAGGATAATCGGGGAGCTGTTTTTT

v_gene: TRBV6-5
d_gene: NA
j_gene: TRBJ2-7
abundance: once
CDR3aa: CASSYSVQDYYEQYF
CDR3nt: TGTGCCAGCAGTTACTCGGTACAGGACTACTACGAGCAGTACTTC

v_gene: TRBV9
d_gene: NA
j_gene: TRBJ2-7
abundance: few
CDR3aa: CASSAGDSLREQYF
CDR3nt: TGTGCCAGCAGCGCGGGGGACAGTCTGCGAGAGCAGTACTTC

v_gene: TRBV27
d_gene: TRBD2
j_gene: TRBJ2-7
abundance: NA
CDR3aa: CASRGGGLLNEQYF
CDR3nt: TGTGCCAGCCGTGGGGGAGGGTTGCTGAACGAGCAGTACTTC

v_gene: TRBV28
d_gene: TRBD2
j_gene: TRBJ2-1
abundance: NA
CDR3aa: CASSLGLADPAEQFF
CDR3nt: TGTGCCAGCAGTTTAGGCCTAGCGGACCCGGCTGAGCAGTTCTTC

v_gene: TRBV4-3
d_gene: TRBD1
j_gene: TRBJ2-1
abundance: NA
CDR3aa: CASSPSVGRGHSDEQFF
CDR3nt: TGCGCCAGCAGCCCCTCGGTCGGCAGGGGGCACAGTGATGAGCAGTTCTTC

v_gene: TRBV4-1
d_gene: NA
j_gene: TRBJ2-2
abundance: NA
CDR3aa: CASSQGRLYVAGELFF
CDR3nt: TGCGCCAGCAGCCAAGGCCGACTATATGTCGCCGGGGAGCTGTTTTTT

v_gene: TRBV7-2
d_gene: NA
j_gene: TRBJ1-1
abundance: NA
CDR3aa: CASSRPGAEAFF
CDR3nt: TGTGCCAGCAGTCGGCCCGGAGCTGAAGCTTTCTTT

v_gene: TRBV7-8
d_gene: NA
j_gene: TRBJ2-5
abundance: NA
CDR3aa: CASSGRTNLGETQYF
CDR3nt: TGTGCCAGCAGCGGGCGGACTAACTTAGGAGAGACCCAGTACTTC

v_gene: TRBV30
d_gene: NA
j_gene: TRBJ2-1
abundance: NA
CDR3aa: CAWIPIVDEQFF
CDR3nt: TGTGCCTGGATTCCAATAGTTGATGAGCAGTTCTTC

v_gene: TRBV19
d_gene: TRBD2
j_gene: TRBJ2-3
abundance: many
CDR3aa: CASSIGLAGGVRTDTQYF
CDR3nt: TGTGCCAGTAGTATTGGCCTAGCGGGAGGGGTCCGCACAGATACGCAGTATTTT

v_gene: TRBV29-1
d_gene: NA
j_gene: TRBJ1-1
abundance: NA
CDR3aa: CSVSRDSRSAEAFF
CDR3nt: TGCAGCGTTTCCCGCGACAGCAGGTCAGCTGAAGCTTTCTTT